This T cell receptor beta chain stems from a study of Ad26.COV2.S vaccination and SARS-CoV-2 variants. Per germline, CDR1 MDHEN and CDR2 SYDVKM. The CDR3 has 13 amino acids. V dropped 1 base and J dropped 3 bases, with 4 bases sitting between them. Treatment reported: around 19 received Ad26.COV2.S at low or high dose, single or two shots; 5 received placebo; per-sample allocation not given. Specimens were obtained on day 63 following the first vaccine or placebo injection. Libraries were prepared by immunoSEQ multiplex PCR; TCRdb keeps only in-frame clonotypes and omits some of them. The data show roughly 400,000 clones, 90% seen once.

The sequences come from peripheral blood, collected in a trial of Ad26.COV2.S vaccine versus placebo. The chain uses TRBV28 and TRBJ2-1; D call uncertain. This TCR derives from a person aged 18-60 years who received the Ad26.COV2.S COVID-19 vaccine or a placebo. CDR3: CASSLSLYNEQFF. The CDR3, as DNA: TGTGCCAGCAGTTTATCACTCTACAATGAGCAGTTCTTC.